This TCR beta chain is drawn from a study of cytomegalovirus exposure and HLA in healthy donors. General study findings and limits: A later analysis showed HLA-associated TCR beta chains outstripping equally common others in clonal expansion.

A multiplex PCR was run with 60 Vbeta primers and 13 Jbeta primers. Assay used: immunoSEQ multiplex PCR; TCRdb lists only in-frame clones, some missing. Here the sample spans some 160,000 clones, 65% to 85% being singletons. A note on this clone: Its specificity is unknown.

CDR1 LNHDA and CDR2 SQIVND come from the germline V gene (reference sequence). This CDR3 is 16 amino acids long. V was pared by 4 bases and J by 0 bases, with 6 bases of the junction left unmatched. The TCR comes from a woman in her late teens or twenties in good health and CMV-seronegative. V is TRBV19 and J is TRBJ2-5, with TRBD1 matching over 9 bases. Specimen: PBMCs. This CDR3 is CASSTWDRDYQETQYF. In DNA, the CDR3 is TGTGCCAGTAGTACATGGGACAGGGATTACCAAGAGACCCAGTACTTC.